The 29 T cell receptor beta chains presented below share a single source sample, sequenced in a study of molecular identifiers for immune sequencing clone quantification. MiXCR, run by TCRdb on the PCR reads, gives a single entry per CDR3 protein. In the table there are some 650,000 distinct CDR3 sequences, around 20% of which are singletons. Source material: naive CD8+ T cells from blood, with Jurkat cell RNA spiked in. Stated subset: FACS-sorted CD8+CD4-CCR7+CD45RA+ naive T cells. The receptor source for this set is a human donor in good health. Some libraries in this study had Jurkat cell RNA spiked in.

The rearrangement joins TRBV12-3 or TRBV12-4 to TRBJ1-1, with TRBD1 as a possible D gene (6 bases). With 4 bases removed from V and 3 bases from J, the gap between germline ends came to 15 bases. The CDR3 consists of 15 residues. CDR3 in amino acids: CASSSPGVGYTEAFF. The CDR3 nucleotides read TGTGCCAGCAGTTCACCAGGGGTCGGGTACACTGAAGCTTTCTTT.

About this clonotype: Its ends do not fully match the called genes, so a read error is possible. The chain joins TRBV27 to TRBJ2-3; a weak D match, TRBD1 (6 bases). This CDR3 is built from 16 residues. CDR1 is MNHEY and CDR2 is SMNVEV in the germline V gene (reference sequence). CDR3 bases: TGTGCCAGCAGTTCATACCGGGACATACACACAGATGCGCAGTATTTT. Translation gives CASSSYRDIHTDAQYF.

There are many counts of this clonotype. For the CDR3, the DNA is TGTGCCAGCAGCTCCGCCTCTCTGAACACTGAAGCTTTCTTT. Residues: CASSSASLNTEAFF. The chain links TRBV7-9 to TRBJ1-1; D is unclear. The CDR3 has 14 amino acids. Germline-derived CDR1 and CDR2 are SEHNR and FQNEAQ (reference sequence). Between the trimmed V and J ends, which lost 4 bases and 0 bases, there was a span of 9 bases.

This clonotype was observed many times. This chain uses TRBV9 with TRBJ1-6; D is ambiguous. There are 13 residues in the CDR3. Per germline, CDR1 SGDLS and CDR2 YYNGEE. Trimming shortened V by 3 bases and J by 14 bases, and 15 bases separated the two germline ends. CDR3 DNA: TGTGCCAGCAGCGACGACACCCACCCGTCCCTCCACTTT. Translated, it gives CASSDDTHPSLHF.

Comment on this clonotype: This may be a read error: a much more frequent sequence differs by one nucleotide. The chain couples TRBV13 to TRBJ1-2; no clear D. Looked up from germline, CDR1 is PRHDT and CDR2 is FYEKMQ (reference sequence). Trimming pared 6 bases from V and 3 bases from J, leaving 11 bases between. The CDR3 is 13 residues long. The CDR3 bases are TGTGCCAGCAGGGGCACTTCAGACTATGGCTACACCTTC. It encodes CASRGTSDYGYTF.

This clonotype was observed at least ten times. The V and J genes are TRBV3-1 and TRBJ2-3; 9 bases fit TRBD1. There are 14 residues in the CDR3. V gave up 5 bases and J gave up 4 bases; unmatched junction bases: 4. Germline CDR1 reads LGHDT; CDR2 reads YNNKEL (reference sequence). The CDR3 coding sequence is TGTGCCAGCAGCTGGACAGGGGTACCAGATACGCAGTATTTT. It encodes CASSWTGVPDTQYF.

About this clonotype itself: A much larger clone sits a single nucleotide away, making a read error possible. Here the CDR3 omits its conserved ending phenylalanine or tryptophan, so a read error is the likely source. The chain is built from TRBV4-2 and TRBJ2-3, with 8 positions matching TRBD2. CDR1 LGHNA and CDR2 YNFKEQ come from the germline V gene. The J segment lost 3 bases and the V segment lost 1 base, leaving 6 bases of the junction unmatched. CDR3 size: 16 residues. The CDR3 DNA sequence: TGTGCCAGCAGCCAAGGAACTACTAGCGGAACAGATACGCAGTATTCT. Translation gives CASSQGTTSGTDTQYS.

In this sample, this clonotype turned up a few times. The genes are TRBV7-3 and TRBJ2-3; 8 bases line up with TRBD2. CDR1 and CDR2 from the germline V gene are SGHTA and FQGTGA. This CDR3 contains 15 residues. The ends lost 2 bases at V and 4 bases at J; junction bases unmatched: 5. The CDR3 protein is CASSLSGLASDTQYF. The CDR3 DNA follows: TGTGCCAGCAGCTTATCTGGACTAGCTTCAGATACGCAGTATTTT.

This clonotype appeared many times. This sequence joins TRBV7-2 and TRBJ1-2; D perhaps matches TRBD1 (5 bases). Trimming took 1 base from V and 1 from J, leaving 10 bases between them. CDR1 SGHTA and CDR2 FQGNSA come from the germline V gene. This CDR3 contains 15 residues. CDR3 nucleotide sequence: TGTGCCAGCAGCTTAGGTCCAGGGAATAACTATGGCTACACCTTC. Its translation: CASSLGPGNNYGYTF.

This clonotype showed up many times. The chain joins TRBV7-3 to TRBJ2-3, with D perhaps TRBD1 (6 bases). V was cut by 2 bases and J by 3 bases, with 12 bases left in between. Germline V gives CDR1 SGHTA, CDR2 FQGTGA. The CDR3 sequence is 15 residues long. The CDR3 region is CASSLLGAGTDTQYF. The CDR3 bases are TGTGCCAGCAGCTTATTGGGGGCTGGGACAGATACGCAGTATTTT.

Note on this clonotype: One base away lies a much larger clone, so this may be a sequencing read error. The chain couples TRBV15 to TRBJ2-5; unclear D gene. Germline V CDR1 and CDR2: LNHNV, YYDKDF (reference sequence). The CDR3 extends over 15 amino acids. CDR3 sequence (DNA): TGTGCCACCAGCAGTACCCGGGCCAGCCAAGGGACCCAGTACTTC. This gives the protein CATSSTRASQGTQYF.

The rearrangement links TRBV12-5 to TRBJ2-7; D gene ambiguous. This CDR3 is 12 amino acids long. The V gene lost 1 base and the J gene lost 2 bases, with 3 bases spanning the gap. Germline V lookup: CDR1 LGHNT, CDR2 FRNRAP. CDR3 nucleotide sequence: TGTGCTAGTGGTTTGGCCCCCTACGAGCAGTACTTC. This translates into CASGLAPYEQYF.

This clonotype has ten or more counts. The rearrangement joins TRBV5-1 to TRBJ1-4; the match to TRBD1 covers 9 bases. The junction had 9 bases not matched to a gene; V was cut back by 4 bases and J by 8 bases. The CDR3 extends over 15 amino acids. Germline V gene lookup returns CDR1 SGHRS and CDR2 YFSETQ. The CDR3: CASSPGQGMSEKLFF. The CDR3 DNA follows: TGCGCCAGCAGCCCGGGACAGGGAATGAGCGAAAAACTGTTTTTT.

In regard to this clonotype: Relative to the germline gene, one junction end is altered; a read error may explain this. The rearrangement uses TRBV5-3 and TRBJ2-5; D may be TRBD1 or TRBD2 (6 bases each). TRBV5-3 is treated as an ORF (open reading frame) with a function not yet certain. The CDR3 runs to 15 residues. Here the CDR3 reads CASSFLGGHQETQYF. The DNA of the CDR3 is TGTGCCAGCAGCTTTCTTGGGGGGCACCAAGAGACCCAGTACTTC.

This clonotype showed up many times. This sequence joins TRBV5-4 and TRBJ2-4; unclear D gene. In germline, CDR1 is SGHNT, CDR2 YYREEE (reference sequence). The CDR3 runs 13 residues. V gave up 3 bases and J gave up 7 bases, with 11 bases separating them. CDR3 DNA sequence: TGTGCCAGCAGCTCACCAGATTTCAACATTCAGTACTTC. Translation: CASSSPDFNIQYF.

This clonotype was seen many times. The genes are TRBV20-1 and TRBJ2-7; D is ambiguous. The germline V gene encodes CDR1 DFQATT and CDR2 SNEGSKA (reference sequence). The CDR3 totals 11 residues. Between the trimmed V and J ends, which lost 3 bases and 5 bases, there was a span of 8 bases. CDR3 in amino acids: CSARGINEQYF. In DNA form, the CDR3 reads TGCAGTGCTAGGGGTATCAACGAGCAGTACTTC.

Ten or more counts support this clonotype. The V call is TRBV6-2 or TRBV6-3, the J call TRBJ2-3; D call uncertain. Germline values: CDR1 MNHEY, CDR2 SVGEGT. The V end was cut by 1 base, the J end by 6 bases, with 8 bases between. The CDR3 contains 13 residues. CDR3 in amino acids: CASSYLELDTQYF. In DNA form, the CDR3 reads TGTGCCAGCAGTTACTTGGAGTTGGATACGCAGTATTTT.

This clonotype was observed a single time. Just one base apart from a much larger clone, this may be a read error. This sequence joins TRBV7-9 and TRBJ1-2; 7 nucleotides agree with TRBD1. Germline V gene data show CDR1 as SEHNR and CDR2 as FQNEAQ (reference sequence). The CDR3 sequence is 14 residues long. Trimming took 5 bases from V and 4 from J; bases not matched to a gene: 7. CDR3 sequence reads: CASSLTTGSYGYTF. DNA of the CDR3: TGTGCCAGCAGCCTTACGACAGGGAGCTATGGCTACACCTTC.

The chain links TRBV4-3 to TRBJ1-2, with D tentatively TRBD1 (5 bases). V lost 4 bases and J lost 10, with 22 bases in between. The germline V gene encodes CDR1 LGHNA and CDR2 YSLEER. The CDR3 totals 15 residues. The chain's CDR3 is CASSRDLPDRTNYTF. The CDR3 region has the DNA TGCGCCAGCAGCCGAGATTTACCCGACAGAACCAACTACACCTTC.

This clonotype occurred a few times. The chain has TRBV12-3 or TRBV12-4 and TRBJ2-2; D is undetermined. Trimming stripped 4 bases from V and 6 bases from J, with 15 bases between. The CDR3 runs to 15 residues. CDR3 sequence (DNA): TGTGCCAGCAGTTCGGGCAGCCATGCTGCCGGGGAGCTGTTTTTT. Translating it yields CASSSGSHAAGELFF.

This clonotype was observed many times. The chain employs TRBV7-9 and TRBJ1-1, with unresolved D. The CDR3 totals 11 residues. The ends were cut back, 7 bases at V and 4 bases at J, with 7 bases in the middle. Germline lookup yields CDR1 SEHNR and CDR2 FQNEAQ (reference sequence). The CDR3 here is CASMDGTEAFF. As DNA, the CDR3 is TGTGCCAGCATGGATGGCACTGAAGCTTTCTTT.

This clonotype was counted at least ten times. The chain carries TRBV7-8 and TRBJ2-5; no firm D call. Germline CDR1 SGHVS, CDR2 FQNEAQ. V was pared by 5 bases and J by 5 bases, with 24 bases between. This CDR3 is 17 amino acids long. CDR3 sequence: CASSAALAGRPVETQYF. CDR3 nucleotides: TGTGCCAGCAGCGCCGCCCTGGCAGGCCGGCCTGTGGAGACCCAGTACTTC.

In this sample, this clonotype turned up many times. V and J are TRBV20-1 and TRBJ2-3, with no clear D. The length of the CDR3 is 16 residues. Germline V gene sequence: CDR1 DFQATT, CDR2 SNEGSKA (reference sequence). Trimming cost V 0 bases and J 2 bases, with 15 bases left between them. CDR3 amino acids: CSARDPTATFTDTQYF. The CDR3 nucleotides are TGCAGTGCTAGAGATCCGACTGCCACTTTCACAGATACGCAGTATTTT.

This clonotype was picked up many times. This chain uses TRBV4-3 with TRBJ1-1; possibly TRBD1 for D (6 bases). This CDR3 region has 15 residues. Germline V lookup: CDR1 LGHNA, CDR2 YSLEER. The ends were cut back, 0 bases at V and 3 bases at J, with 11 bases in the middle. CDR3 nucleotides: TGCGCCAGCAGCCAAGATAAGAAGGGGGACACTGAAGCTTTCTTT. Amino acid sequence: CASSQDKKGDTEAFF.

Comments on this clonotype: This may be a read error: a much more frequent sequence differs by one nucleotide. The conserved closing phenylalanine or tryptophan is absent in this CDR3, likely reflecting a read error. This rearrangement joins TRBV28 to TRBJ2-3; D unclear. The CDR3 runs 15 residues. Germline CDR1 is MDHEN and CDR2 is SYDVKM. Between the trimmed V and J ends, which lost 3 bases and 0 bases, there was a span of 10 bases. CDR3 in amino acids: CASSLALASTDTQYS. The CDR3 coding sequence is TGTGCCAGCAGTTTGGCATTAGCTAGCACAGATACGCAGTATTCT.

The chain employs TRBV13 and TRBJ1-2, with a weak D call TRBD1 (5 bases). Trimming took 5 bases from V and 5 from J, leaving 15 bases between them. The CDR3 has 14 residues. Germline CDR1 reads PRHDT; CDR2 reads FYEKMQ (reference sequence). DNA for the CDR3: TGTGCCAGCAGCGTGGCAGGGAGGAGATATGGCTACACCTTC. Encoded protein: CASSVAGRRYGYTF.

A single count supports this clonotype. One end of the junction does not line up with germline, which may come from a read error. The rearrangement joins TRBV7-7 to TRBJ1-5; possibly TRBD1 for D (6 bases). Germline values: CDR1 SSHAT, CDR2 FNYEAQ (reference sequence). The CDR3 loop spans 16 amino acids. The chain's CDR3 is CASSRGMGQEHQSQHF. CDR3 DNA sequence: TGTGCCAGCAGCAGGGGGATGGGGCAGGAACATCAGTCCCAGCATTTT.

With respect to this clonotype: The conserved final phenylalanine or tryptophan is absent from the CDR3, which likely points to a read error. The CDR3 loop reads CASSLVEDTQYL. The CDR3 DNA reads TGTGCCAGCAGCTTAGTGGAGGATACGCAGTATCTT. The rearrangement uses TRBV7-9 and TRBJ2-3; unclear D gene. Trimming pared 1 base from V and 6 bases from J, leaving 5 bases between. Germline V gives CDR1 SEHNR, CDR2 FQNEAQ (reference sequence). The CDR3 is 12 amino acids.

Concerning this clonotype itself: A read error may be the cause here, since a much bigger clone is one base away. This sequence joins TRBV27 and TRBJ1-1; maybe TRBD1 (6 bases). CDR1 MNHEY and CDR2 SMNVEV come from the germline V gene (reference sequence). The CDR3 runs to 13 residues. Trimming took 8 bases from V and 4 from J, leaving 14 bases between them. The CDR3 nucleotides read TGTGCCAGCGGATCACCAGGGGTCACTGAAGCTTTCTTT. The encoded protein is CASGSPGVTEAFF.